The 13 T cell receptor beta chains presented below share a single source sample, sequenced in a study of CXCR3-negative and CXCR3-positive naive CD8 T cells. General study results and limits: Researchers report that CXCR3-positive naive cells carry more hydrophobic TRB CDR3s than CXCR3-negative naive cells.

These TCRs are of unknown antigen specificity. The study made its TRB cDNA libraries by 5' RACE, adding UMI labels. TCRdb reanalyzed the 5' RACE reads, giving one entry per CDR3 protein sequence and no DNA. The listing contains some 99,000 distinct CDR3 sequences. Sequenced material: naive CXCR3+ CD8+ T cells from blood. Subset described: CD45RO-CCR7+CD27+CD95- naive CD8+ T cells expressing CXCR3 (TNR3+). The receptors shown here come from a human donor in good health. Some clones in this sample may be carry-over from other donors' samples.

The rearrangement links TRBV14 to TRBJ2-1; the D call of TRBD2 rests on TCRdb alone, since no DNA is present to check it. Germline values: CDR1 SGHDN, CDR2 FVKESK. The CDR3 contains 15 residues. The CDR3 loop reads CASRHSGVSYNEQFF.

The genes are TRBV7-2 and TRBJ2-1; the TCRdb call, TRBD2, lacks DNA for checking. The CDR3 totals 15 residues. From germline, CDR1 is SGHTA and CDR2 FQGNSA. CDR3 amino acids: CASSAPTSGLNEQFF.

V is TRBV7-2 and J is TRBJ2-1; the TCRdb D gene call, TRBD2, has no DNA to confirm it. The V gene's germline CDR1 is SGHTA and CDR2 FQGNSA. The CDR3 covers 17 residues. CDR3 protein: CASSLDLSGGAYNEQFF.

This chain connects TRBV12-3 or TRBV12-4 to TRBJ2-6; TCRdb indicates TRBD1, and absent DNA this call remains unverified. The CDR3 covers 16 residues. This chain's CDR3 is CASSPIRGSGANVLTF.

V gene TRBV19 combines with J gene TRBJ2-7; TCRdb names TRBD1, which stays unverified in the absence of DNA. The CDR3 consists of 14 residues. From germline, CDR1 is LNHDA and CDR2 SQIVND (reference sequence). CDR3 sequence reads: CASTYSPGSYEQYF.

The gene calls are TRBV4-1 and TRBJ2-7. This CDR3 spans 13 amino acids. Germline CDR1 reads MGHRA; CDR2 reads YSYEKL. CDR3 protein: CASSQDASPEQYF.

CDR3 amino acids: CASSPQGTPSSYNEQFF. The chain combines TRBV4-1 with TRBJ2-1; the D call of TRBD1 rests on TCRdb alone, since no DNA is present to check it. The CDR3 totals 17 residues. Germline loops: CDR1 MGHRA, CDR2 YSYEKL.

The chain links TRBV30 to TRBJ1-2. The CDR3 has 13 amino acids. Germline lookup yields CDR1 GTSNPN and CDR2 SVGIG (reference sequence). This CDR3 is CAWSEQWTYGYTF.

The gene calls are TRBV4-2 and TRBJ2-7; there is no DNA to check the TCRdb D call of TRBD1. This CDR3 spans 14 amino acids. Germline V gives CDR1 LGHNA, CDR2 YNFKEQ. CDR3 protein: CASSQTGQSYEQYF.

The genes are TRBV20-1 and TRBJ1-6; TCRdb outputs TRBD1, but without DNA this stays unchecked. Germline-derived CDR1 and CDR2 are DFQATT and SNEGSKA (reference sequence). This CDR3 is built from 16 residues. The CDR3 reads CSARDLGDAYNSPLHF.

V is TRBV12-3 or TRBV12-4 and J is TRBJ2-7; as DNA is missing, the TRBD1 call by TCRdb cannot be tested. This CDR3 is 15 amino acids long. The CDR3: CASSLGGTGNYEQYF.

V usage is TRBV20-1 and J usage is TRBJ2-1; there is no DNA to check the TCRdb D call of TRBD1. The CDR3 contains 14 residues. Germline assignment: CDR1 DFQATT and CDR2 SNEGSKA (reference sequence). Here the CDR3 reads CSAPDRGRIHEQFF.

This chain's CDR3 is CASGLVRSLRLSYEQYF. This chain connects TRBV12-5 to TRBJ2-7; the D gene TCRdb calls, TRBD1, cannot be checked with no DNA. From germline, CDR1 is LGHNT and CDR2 FRNRAP. This CDR3 spans 17 amino acids.